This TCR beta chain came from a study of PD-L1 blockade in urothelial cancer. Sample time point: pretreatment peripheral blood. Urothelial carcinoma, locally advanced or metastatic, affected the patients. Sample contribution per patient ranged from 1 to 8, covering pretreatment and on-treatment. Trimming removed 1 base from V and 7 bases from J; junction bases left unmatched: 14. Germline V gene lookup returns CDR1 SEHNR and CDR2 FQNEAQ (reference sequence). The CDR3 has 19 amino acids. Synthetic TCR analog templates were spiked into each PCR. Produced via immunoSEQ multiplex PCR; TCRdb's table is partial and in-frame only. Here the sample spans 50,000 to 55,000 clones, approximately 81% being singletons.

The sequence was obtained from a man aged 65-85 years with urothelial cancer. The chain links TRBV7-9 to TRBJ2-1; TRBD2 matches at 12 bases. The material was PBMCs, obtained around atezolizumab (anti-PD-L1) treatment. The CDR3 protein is CASSLETSGRLFASNEQFF. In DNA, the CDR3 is TGTGCCAGCAGCTTAGAGACTAGCGGGAGACTCTTCGCGAGTAATGAGCAGTTCTTC.